This passage covers 15 T cell receptor beta chains from one sample sequenced in a study of T-cell memory formation after mild COVID-19. TCRdb reprocessed the 5' RACE reads with MiXCR, giving one entry per CDR3 protein. The data show 140,000 to 150,000 distinct CDR3 sequences, about 25% seen once. The sequenced sample was PBMCs or a T cell subset sorted from them (not recorded which). The receptors shown here come from an adult woman who had mild COVID-19 (a few samples of this study predate the infection). Cell type and time point are not known.

This sequence joins TRBV7-8 and TRBJ2-1; 10 bases fit TRBD2. The germline V gene has CDR1 SGHVS and CDR2 FQNEAQ. There are 14 residues in the CDR3. The V gene end was trimmed by 3 bases and the J gene end by 7 bases; junction bases not matched to a gene: 3. CDR3 region: CASSFLAGVNEQFF. The CDR3 region has the DNA TGTGCCAGCAGCTTTCTAGCGGGGGTAAATGAGCAGTTCTTC.

This clonotype was detected a few times. The genes are TRBV6-2 or TRBV6-3 and TRBJ2-7, with D uncertain. V lost 2 bases and J 2 bases, leaving 13 bases between the germline ends. Germline CDR1 reads MNHEY; CDR2 reads SVGEGT. This CDR3 is built from 15 residues. The CDR3 protein is CASSYHRPIAYEQYF. CDR3 in DNA: TGTGCCAGCAGTTACCACCGACCTATAGCCTACGAGCAGTACTTC.

The chain joins TRBV6-5 to TRBJ2-1; 8 bases are shared with TRBD2. The germline gives CDR1 MNHEY, CDR2 SVGAGI. The CDR3 loop spans 14 amino acids. V lost 0 bases and J lost 10; bases outside the gene matches: 5. The CDR3 here is CASSYSGTRGEQFF. CDR3 sequence (DNA): TGTGCCAGCAGTTACTCCGGGACTAGAGGGGAGCAGTTCTTC.

V is TRBV27 and J is TRBJ1-1; 9 nucleotides line up with TRBD1. This CDR3 region has 13 residues. J was trimmed by 8 bases and V by 6 bases; bases with no gene match: 7. CDR1 is MNHEY, CDR2 SMNVEV, per germline (reference sequence). The CDR3 DNA is TGTGCCAGCAGCCACCAAACAGGGGGCGAAGCTTTCTTT. Its translation: CASSHQTGGEAFF.

The chain uses TRBV5-6 and TRBJ2-2; the D call may be TRBD1 or TRBD2 (5 bases each). This CDR3 region has 16 residues. The V and J ends lost 0 bases and 6 bases respectively, with 15 bases between them. Germline V gene data show CDR1 as SGHDT and CDR2 as YYEEEE. The CDR3 reads CASSLAGALIAGELFF. The CDR3 nucleotides read TGTGCCAGCAGCTTGGCCGGGGCTCTGATCGCCGGGGAGCTGTTTTTT.

This chain uses TRBV9 with TRBJ2-7; the D is unclear. Trimming took 3 bases from V and 2 from J, leaving 15 bases between them. The CDR3 extends over 15 amino acids. CDR1 is SGDLS, CDR2 YYNGEE, per germline. The CDR3 here is CASSAVPAKTYEQYF. CDR3 in DNA: TGTGCCAGCAGCGCTGTCCCGGCGAAAACCTACGAGCAGTACTTC.

The rearrangement uses TRBV9 and TRBJ1-1; D uncertain. V was trimmed by 0 bases and J by 6 bases, leaving 15 bases between them. The V gene's germline CDR1 is SGDLS and CDR2 YYNGEE. This CDR3 is 15 amino acids long. CDR3 amino acids: CASSVGGSLSPEAFF. The CDR3 nucleotides are TGTGCCAGCAGCGTAGGAGGGTCCTTGAGTCCTGAAGCTTTCTTT.

This clonotype has just a few counts. V and J are TRBV4-1 and TRBJ2-1; 9 bases fit TRBD2. The CDR3 sequence is 15 residues long. Unmatched junction bases numbered 8, after V lost 5 bases and J lost 6 bases. Germline V lookup: CDR1 MGHRA, CDR2 YSYEKL. CDR3 nucleotides: TGCGCCAGCAGCGGGAGCGGGGGGCCGTTCAATGAGCAGTTCTTC. Protein product: CASSGSGGPFNEQFF.

This clonotype was found a few times. The chain links TRBV5-1 to TRBJ2-7; 9 bases agree with TRBD2. The germline gives CDR1 SGHRS, CDR2 YFSETQ. Trimming took 0 bases from V and 3 from J; bases not matched to a gene: 10. The CDR3 is 17 amino acids. The CDR3 is CASSLESKRGALYEQYF. The CDR3 region has the DNA TGCGCCAGCAGCTTGGAGTCCAAGCGGGGGGCCCTCTACGAGCAGTACTTC.

The chain is built from TRBV10-3 and TRBJ2-3, with D perhaps TRBD1 or TRBD2 (6 bases each). Trimming pared 5 bases from V and 5 bases from J, leaving 11 bases between. Germline assignment: CDR1 ENHRY and CDR2 SYGVKD. This CDR3 is 13 amino acids long. The CDR3 loop is CAISSGAIDTQYF. The CDR3 nucleotides read TGTGCCATCAGTTCGGGGGCCATAGATACGCAGTATTTT.

This clonotype was detected only a few times. CDR3 loop: CASSPGDTTMVQETQYF. DNA of the CDR3: TGTGCCAGCAGCCCGGGGGACACAACGATGGTTCAAGAGACCCAGTACTTC. The chain carries TRBV3-1 and TRBJ2-5; D is possibly TRBD1 or TRBD2 (6 bases each). V lost 4 bases and J 2 bases, leaving 20 bases between the germline ends. Germline CDR1 LGHDT, CDR2 YNNKEL (reference sequence). This CDR3 is 17 amino acids long.

V usage is TRBV4-2 and J usage is TRBJ2-7; 7 bases agree with TRBD2. From germline, CDR1 is LGHNA and CDR2 YNFKEQ. The CDR3 extends over 15 amino acids. V was clipped by 3 bases and J by 4 bases; unmatched bases: 9. DNA of the CDR3: TGTGCCAGCAGCCAGGGGCTCGCGGGAGTGTACGAGCAGTACTTC. It yields the protein CASSQGLAGVYEQYF.

The chain is built from TRBV5-1 and TRBJ2-7, with TRBD2 matching 8 bases. Germline assignment: CDR1 SGHRS and CDR2 YFSETQ. There are 15 residues in the CDR3. With 1 base clipped from V and 3 bases from J, the junction kept 6 bases outside the gene matches. Here the CDR3 reads CASSLREGSNYEQYF. The CDR3 nucleotides are TGCGCCAGCAGCTTGCGGGAGGGCTCCAACTACGAGCAGTACTTC.

The rearrangement uses TRBV7-9 and TRBJ2-7; TRBD2 aligns across 11 bases. Germline CDR1 is SEHNR and CDR2 is FQNEAQ (reference sequence). The ends lost 3 bases at V and 6 bases at J; junction bases unmatched: 1. This CDR3 has 13 residues. CDR3 sequence: CASSFSGRGEQYF. The CDR3 coding sequence is TGTGCCAGCAGCTTTAGCGGGAGGGGCGAGCAGTACTTC.

J is TRBJ1-1 and V is TRBV7-3; 8 bases map to TRBD1. The CDR3 extends over 14 amino acids. V was clipped by 5 bases and J by 5 bases; unmatched bases: 7. CDR1 SGHTA and CDR2 FQGTGA come from the germline V gene. The CDR3 protein is CASSQTTGDTEAFF. The CDR3 DNA is TGTGCCAGCAGCCAGACGACAGGGGATACTGAAGCTTTCTTT.